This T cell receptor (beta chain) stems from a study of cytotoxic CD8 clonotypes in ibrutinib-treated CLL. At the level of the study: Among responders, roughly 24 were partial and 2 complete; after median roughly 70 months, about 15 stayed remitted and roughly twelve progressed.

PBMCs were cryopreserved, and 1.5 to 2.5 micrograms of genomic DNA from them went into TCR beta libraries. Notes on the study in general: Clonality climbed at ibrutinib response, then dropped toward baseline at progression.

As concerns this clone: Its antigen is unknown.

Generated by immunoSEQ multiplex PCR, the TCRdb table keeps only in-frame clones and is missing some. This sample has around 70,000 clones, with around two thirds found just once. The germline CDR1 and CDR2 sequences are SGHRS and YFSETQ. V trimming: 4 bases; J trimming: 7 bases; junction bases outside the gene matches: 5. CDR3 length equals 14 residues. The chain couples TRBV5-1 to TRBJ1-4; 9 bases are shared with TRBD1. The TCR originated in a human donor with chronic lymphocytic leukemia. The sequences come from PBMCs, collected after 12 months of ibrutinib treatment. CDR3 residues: CASSLGDRAEKLFF. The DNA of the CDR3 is TGCGCCAGCAGCCTGGGGGACAGGGCTGAAAAACTGTTTTTT.